What follows are 26 T cell receptor beta chains derived from one specimen sequenced in a study of T cell responses to AZD1222 COVID-19 vaccine. The data were produced by immunoSEQ multiplex PCR, yet TCRdb's version contains in-frame clones alone and is incomplete. The repertoire has 50,000 or so clones, nearly 80% of them found once; the top ten carry roughly 5.1%. This specimen consisted of peripheral blood, obtained 28 days after the second AZD1222 dose. These receptors all stem from an adult who received the AZD1222 COVID-19 vaccine.

This chain links TRBV6-1 with TRBJ2-2, with TRBD2 matching over 9 bases. This CDR3 is 16 amino acids long. CDR1 is MNHNS, CDR2 SASEGT, per germline. The J segment lost 4 bases and the V segment lost 4 bases, leaving 7 bases of the junction unmatched. DNA for the CDR3: TGTGCCAGCAGTGTGGAGACTAGCGGAGTCACCGGGGAGCTGTTTTTT. This gives the protein CASSVETSGVTGELFF.

In its sample, this clone was seen a few times. The V gene is TRBV4-2, the J gene TRBJ1-2; TRBD1 matches 10 bases. Germline CDR1 is LGHNA and CDR2 is YNFKEQ. The CDR3 is 15 residues long. V shed 1 base, J shed 3 bases, and the junction held 2 bases outside the gene matches. CDR3 residues: CASSQGTGGDYGYTF. CDR3 DNA sequence: TGTGCCAGCAGCCAAGGGACAGGGGGAGACTATGGCTACACCTTC.

V is TRBV7-9 and J is TRBJ1-1; D ambiguous. This CDR3 has 12 residues. V gave up 5 bases and J gave up 7 bases, with 11 bases separating them. CDR1 and CDR2 from the germline V gene are SEHNR and FQNEAQ (reference sequence). CDR3 loop: CASSRSGREAFF. CDR3 nucleotide sequence: TGTGCCAGCAGCCGGAGTGGTCGTGAAGCTTTCTTT.

The chain recombines TRBV24-1 with TRBJ2-1; the D is unclear. The CDR3 extends over 15 amino acids. Trimming left V 3 bases short and J 1 base short, with 9 bases between. The germline gives CDR1 KGHDR, CDR2 SFDVKD. This CDR3 is CATSDRTGSYNEQFF. CDR3 DNA: TGTGCCACCAGTGATCGGACGGGTTCCTACAATGAGCAGTTCTTC.

The rearrangement uses TRBV28 and TRBJ1-1; tentative D call: TRBD1 (6 bases). The CDR3 contains 15 residues. Trimming shortened V by 6 bases and J by 3 bases, and 17 bases separated the two germline ends. CDR1 and CDR2 (germline): MDHEN, SYDVKM. CDR3 sequence reads: CASSSQGRGHTEAFF. The CDR3, as DNA: TGTGCCAGCAGCAGCCAGGGGCGGGGGCACACTGAAGCTTTCTTT.

J is TRBJ2-3 and V is TRBV14; possibly TRBD2 for D (5 bases). V lost 1 base to trimming and J lost 8 bases, with 13 bases between them. The CDR3 contains 14 residues. Germline V gene sequence: CDR1 SGHDN, CDR2 FVKESK. CDR3 bases: TGTGCCAGCAGCCAAGGGACTTATAAGGGTACGCAGTATTTT. Translation: CASSQGTYKGTQYF.

V and J are TRBV3-1 (or the pseudogene TRBV3-2) and TRBJ1-2, with a possible D match to TRBD1 (5 bases). CDR1 LGHDT and CDR2 YNNKEL come from the germline V gene (reference sequence). V was clipped by 1 base and J by 8 bases, with 11 bases between them. This CDR3 is built from 13 residues. The chain's CDR3 is CASSQGLGEGYTF. Here the CDR3 DNA reads TGTGCCAGCAGCCAAGGTCTAGGGGAGGGCTACACCTTC.

The chain carries TRBV2 and TRBJ1-5; tentatively, D is TRBD1 (6 bases). Germline V gives CDR1 SNHLY, CDR2 FYNNEI. V was pared by 2 bases and J by 4 bases, with 9 bases between. The CDR3 is 14 amino acids. CDR3 region: CASSERGANQPQHF. CDR3 DNA sequence: TGTGCCAGCAGTGAAAGGGGGGCAAATCAGCCCCAGCATTTT.

This clone was seen a few times. The V and J genes are TRBV5-1 and TRBJ2-1; 9 bases line up with TRBD2. The CDR3 is 15 residues long. Germline CDR1 is SGHRS and CDR2 is YFSETQ. Trimming at V came to 4 bases and at J to 6 bases, leaving 8 bases not matched to a gene. The CDR3 reads CASSEVGLAINEQFF. The CDR3 DNA sequence: TGCGCCAGCAGCGAAGTCGGACTAGCGATCAATGAGCAGTTCTTC.

The V and J genes are TRBV27 and TRBJ2-2, with D uncertain. This CDR3 is 13 amino acids long. Germline CDR1 MNHEY, CDR2 SMNVEV (reference sequence). V lost 2 bases and J lost 2, with 3 bases in between. The CDR3 loop is CASSLLNTGELFF. Written as DNA, the CDR3 is TGTGCCAGCAGTTTACTTAACACCGGGGAGCTGTTTTTT.

The V and J genes are TRBV6-6 and TRBJ1-5; TRBD1 agrees at 7 bases. J lost 2 bases, V lost 6 bases, and 7 bases had no gene match. Germline CDR1 and CDR2: MNHNY and SVGAGI (reference sequence). This CDR3 region has 15 residues. In DNA form, the CDR3 reads TGTGCCAGCAGCCATACAGGGGATGGCAATCAGCCCCAGCATTTT. Protein product: CASSHTGDGNQPQHF.

The V call is TRBV5-1, the J call TRBJ2-7; possibly TRBD1 for D (6 bases). Germline CDR1 and CDR2: SGHRS and YFSETQ. The CDR3 loop spans 13 amino acids. Deletions cut 4 bases from V and 0 bases from J, with 8 bases between. The CDR3 region has the DNA TGCGCCAGCAGCACAGGGACCTCCTACGAGCAGTACTTC. Encoded protein: CASSTGTSYEQYF.

V usage is TRBV7-6 and J usage is TRBJ2-1, with 10 nucleotides matching TRBD2. Germline V gene lookup returns CDR1 SGHVS and CDR2 FNYEAQ. There are 16 residues in the CDR3. Trimming took 5 bases from V and 0 from J; bases not matched to a gene: 4. The CDR3 bases are TGTGCCAGCAGCACGGGACTAGCGAACTCCTACAATGAGCAGTTCTTC. It is translated as CASSTGLANSYNEQFF. Combining the CDR3 with reference TRBV7-6 and TRBJ2-1 gives the whole variable domain GAGVSQSPRYKVTKRGQDVALRCDPISGHVSLYWYRQALGQGPEFLTYFNYEAQQDKSGLPNDRFSAERPEGSISTLTIQRTEQRDSAMYRCASSTGLANSYNEQFFGPGTRLTVL.

The CDR3 is CAISGLPGDNEQFF. Written as DNA, the CDR3 is TGTGCCATCAGCGGCCTTCCGGGTGACAATGAGCAGTTCTTC. This chain joins TRBV10-3 and TRBJ2-1; D gene ambiguous. Germline values: CDR1 ENHRY, CDR2 SYGVKD. CDR3 length: 14 residues. Deletions cut 6 bases from V and 5 bases from J, with 14 bases between.

The chain uses TRBV19 and TRBJ2-3, with D tentatively TRBD1 (6 bases). The V and J ends lost 5 bases and 6 bases respectively, with 18 bases between them. The germline gives CDR1 LNHDA, CDR2 SQIVND (reference sequence). CDR3 length: 15 amino acids. As DNA, the CDR3 is TGTGCCAGTAGTGGGGGCCTGGGCAGGTCCGATACGCAGTATTTT. It translates to CASSGGLGRSDTQYF.

The count of this clone is one. The gene calls are TRBV30 and TRBJ1-3, with D hard to call. The CDR3 has 17 residues. Trimming removed 4 bases from V and 0 bases from J, with 19 bases in between. Per germline, CDR1 GTSNPN and CDR2 SVGIG (reference sequence). The CDR3, as DNA: TGTGCCTGGACGGGTAGGGAAAGGTCCGCCTCTGGAAACACCATATATTTT. Translation gives CAWTGRERSASGNTIYF.

Worth noting for this clone: An end of the junction differs from the germline gene, which may be a read error. The chain combines TRBV28 with TRBJ1-1; D unresolved. This CDR3 has 12 residues. The germline CDR1 and CDR2 sequences are MDHEN and SYDVKM. CDR3 region: CAGSLGGTEAFF. The CDR3 DNA reads TGTGCCGGCAGTTTGGGAGGGACTGAAGCTTTCTTT.

The chain links TRBV29-1 to TRBJ1-1, with D hard to call. The CDR3 is made up of 11 amino acids. Trimming removed 0 bases from V and 8 bases from J, with 7 bases in between. CDR1 is SQVTM, CDR2 ANQGSEA, per germline. The CDR3 coding sequence is TGCAGCGTTGAAGAGAACAGAGAAGCTTTCTTT. This encodes CSVEENREAFF. Full variable domain (rest looked up from reference TRBV29-1 and TRBJ1-1): SAVISQKPSRDICQRGTSLTIQCQVDSQVTMMFWYRQQPGQSLTLIATANQGSEATYESGFVIDKFPISRPNLTFSTLTVSNMSPEDSSIYLCSVEENREAFFGQGTRLTVV.

J is TRBJ2-5 and V is TRBV5-1, with TRBD2 identical over 8 bases. The CDR3 runs 15 residues. Per germline, CDR1 SGHRS and CDR2 YFSETQ. The V segment lost 0 bases and the J segment 2 bases; nucleotides outside the gene matches: 3. The chain's CDR3 is CASSLVAGGQETQYF. The DNA of the CDR3 is TGCGCCAGCAGCTTGGTGGCGGGAGGACAAGAGACCCAGTACTTC.

The CDR3 region has the DNA TGTGCCAGCAGCTTAGGGCAGTCCTACGAGCAGTACTTC. Protein sequence: CASSLGQSYEQYF. The rearrangement links TRBV5-6 to TRBJ2-7; D uncertain. The germline V gene encodes CDR1 SGHDT and CDR2 YYEEEE. V was clipped by 2 bases and J by 1 base, with 7 bases between them. There are 13 residues in the CDR3.

This chain's CDR3 is CASSQGYNEQFF. DNA of the CDR3: TGTGCCAGCAGCCAAGGTTACAATGAGCAGTTCTTC. V usage is TRBV3-1 (or the pseudogene TRBV3-2) and J usage is TRBJ2-1, with D hard to call. V lost 1 base and J 4 bases, leaving 2 bases between the germline ends. This CDR3 contains 12 residues. The germline V gene encodes CDR1 LGHDT and CDR2 YNNKEL (reference sequence).

V gene TRBV28 combines with J gene TRBJ2-1; 16 positions agree with TRBD2. The CDR3 runs 16 residues. The germline gives CDR1 MDHEN, CDR2 SYDVKM. V shed 5 bases, J shed 9 bases, and the junction held 7 bases outside the gene matches. The CDR3 here is CASSQTGTSGRGEQFF. For the CDR3, the DNA is TGTGCCAGCAGTCAGACCGGGACTAGCGGGAGGGGTGAGCAGTTCTTC.

V is TRBV2 and J is TRBJ2-1; perhaps TRBD2 as D (6 bases). Germline loops: CDR1 SNHLY, CDR2 FYNNEI. V lost 4 bases, J lost 10 bases, and 20 bases lay in between. CDR3 length: 15 amino acids. CDR3 coding DNA: TGTGCCAGCAGTGTAGAGGGACTTGGGCTAGGGGAGCAGTTCTTC. Translating it yields CASSVEGLGLGEQFF.

This clone was picked up one time. Here the CDR3 DNA reads TGTGCCAGTATCCAGAGAGGGCCGTCGAACACCGGGGAGCTGTTTTTT. It translates to CASIQRGPSNTGELFF. The genes are TRBV19 and TRBJ2-2; weak D call: TRBD2 (5 bases). The V and J ends lost 7 bases and 0 bases respectively, with 15 bases between them. The CDR3 is 16 amino acids. The V gene's germline CDR1 is LNHDA and CDR2 SQIVND (reference sequence).

The V gene is TRBV11-2, the J gene TRBJ1-4; 9 nucleotides agree with TRBD1. Germline CDR1 and CDR2: SGHAT and FQNNGV. V lost 5 bases, J lost 8 bases, and 9 bases stayed unmatched. This CDR3 is built from 15 residues. The CDR3 sequence is CASSDPGQGVEKLFF. DNA for the CDR3: TGTGCCAGCAGCGACCCGGGACAGGGAGTCGAAAAACTGTTTTTT.

The chain links TRBV4-2 to TRBJ2-2; TRBD2 matches at 8 bases. CDR1 LGHNA and CDR2 YNFKEQ come from the germline V gene. The length of the CDR3 is 17 residues. V lost 4 bases to trimming and J lost 0 bases; unmatched junction nucleotides: 7. CDR3 amino acids: CASSRVAGGSNTGELFF. The CDR3 region has the DNA TGTGCCAGCAGCCGCGTCGCGGGAGGCTCGAACACCGGGGAGCTGTTTTTT.